This T cell receptor (beta chain) was obtained from a study of early T cells in non-severe SARS-CoV-2 infection. This clonotype occurred many times. Germline CDR1 is SGHTA and CDR2 is FQGNSA. Trimming took 6 bases from V and 5 from J, leaving 10 bases between them. The length of the CDR3 is 13 residues. TCRdb recomputed calls from the 5' RACE reads with MiXCR, one row per CDR3 protein. This sample has about 83,000 distinct CDR3 sequences, with over 9.5% found just once. The sequences come from whole blood, collected at baseline. V usage is TRBV7-2 and J usage is TRBJ2-2; perhaps TRBD2 as D (6 bases). This sequence originates from an adult who was a healthcare worker with PCR-confirmed SARS-CoV-2 infection or an uninfected control (not recorded which). DNA for the CDR3: TGTGCCAGCAGGGCGGCGGGGACCGGGGAGCTGTTTTTT. Translated: CASRAAGTGELFF. Full variable domain (rest looked up from reference TRBV7-2 and TRBJ2-2): GAGVSQSPSNKVTEKGKDVELRCDPISGHTALYWYRQSLGQGLEFLIYFQGNSAPDKSGLPSDRFSAERTGGSVSTLTIQRTQQEDSAVYLCASRAAGTGELFFGEGSRLTVL.